The clone carrying this T cell receptor (beta chain) was detected a few times. The repertoire was sequenced with immunoSEQ multiplex PCR; TCRdb's copy has only in-frame clones and lacks some. The data hold tens of thousands of clones, with under 95% observed a single time. CDR3 size: 16 residues. The germline CDR1 and CDR2 sequences are SGHDT and YYEEEE. V was clipped by 0 bases and J by 3 bases; unmatched bases: 8. The source of the sample is a study of blood T cell repertoires in COVID-19. Study at large: PBMCs, B-cell-depleted T cells, or T cells provided the cDNA or gDNA that made up the material.

Sample: peripheral blood. V and J are TRBV5-6 and TRBJ2-5; 7 bases line up with TRBD1. The source of this sequence is a human donor with active COVID-19. The donor label of this sample is uncertain. CDR3 nucleotide sequence: TGTGCCAGCAGCTTGGACAGGGGAGTGGTTGAAGAGACCCAGTACTTC. It translates to CASSLDRGVVEETQYF.